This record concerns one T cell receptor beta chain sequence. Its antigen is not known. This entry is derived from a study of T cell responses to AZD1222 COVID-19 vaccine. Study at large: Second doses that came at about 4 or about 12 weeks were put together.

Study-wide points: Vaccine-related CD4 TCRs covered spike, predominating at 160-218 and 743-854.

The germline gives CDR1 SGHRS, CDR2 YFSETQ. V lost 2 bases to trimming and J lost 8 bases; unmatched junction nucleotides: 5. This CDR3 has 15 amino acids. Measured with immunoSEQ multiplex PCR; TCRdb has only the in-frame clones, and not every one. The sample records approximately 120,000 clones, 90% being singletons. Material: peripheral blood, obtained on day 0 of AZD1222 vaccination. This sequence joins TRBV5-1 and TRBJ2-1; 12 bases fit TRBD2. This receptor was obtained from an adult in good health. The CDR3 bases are TGCGCCAGCAGCTTCGGACTAGCGGGACGGTATGAGCAGTTCTTC. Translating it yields CASSFGLAGRYEQFF.